Listed below are T cell receptor beta chains from one sample, sequenced in a study of T cell repertoires in cytomegalovirus infection. TCRdb redid the calling of the reads with MiXCR, one entry per CDR3 protein. The table shows fewer than 700,000 distinct CDR3 sequences, with 24% occurring only once. The specimen sequenced was CD8+ T cells from PBMCs. The source of these receptors is a human donor in good health (CMV status not recorded). Some clones in this sample may be carry-over from other donors' samples. The CDR3 runs from the conserved cysteine through the conserved F or W. The order of the fields is V gene, D gene, clone size, J gene, CDR3 DNA, CDR3 protein. The D gene is left open where the match is weak. Part of the rows lack a size; the others show once, few, many or a class for expanded clones.

>TRBV29-1|.|few|TRBJ2-1
TGCAGCCTTTGGGGCACTTACAATGAGCAGTTCTTC
CSLWGTYNEQFF
>TRBV25-1|TRBD1|.|TRBJ2-5
TGTGCCAGCAGTATCCCGGACAGGGGCGGGGAGACCCAGTACTTC
CASSIPDRGGETQYF
>TRBV27|.|.|TRBJ1-5
TGTGCCAGCAGCCGGACACTTGGCAATCAGCCCCAGCATTTT
CASSRTLGNQPQHF
>TRBV20-1|TRBD2|few|TRBJ2-7
TGCAGTGCTAGTACGGGGGGGTCCTACGAGCAGTACTTC
CSASTGGSYEQYF
>TRBV10-3|.|few|TRBJ1-1
TGTGCCATCAGTGAGTCGGGTCAACCGCCTTACACTGAAGCTTTCTTT
CAISESGQPPYTEAFF
>TRBV19|TRBD1|few|TRBJ1-5
TGTGCCGTCCGGGACAGGGCCTGGGGCGGCAATCAGCCCCAGCATTTT
CAVRDRAWGGNQPQHF
>TRBV7-9|.|.|TRBJ1-4
TGTGCCAGCAGCTTAGCGATTGGGCAGTCTAATGAAAAACTGTTTTTT
CASSLAIGQSNEKLFF
>TRBV6-2/TRBV6-3|.|many|TRBJ1-1
TGTGCCAGCAGTTACTCACACGGCGTCAATGAAGCTTTCTTT
CASSYSHGVNEAFF
>TRBV4-2|.|.|TRBJ1-5
TGTGCCAGCTGCCAAGACAATCAGCCCCAGCATTTT
CASCQDNQPQHF
>TRBV19|.|many|TRBJ2-1
TGTGCCACCCAGGCAGGGAGCAATGAGCAGTTCTTC
CATQAGSNEQFF
>TRBV29-1|TRBD2|.|TRBJ2-3
TGCAGCGTTGAAGAGGGGACTAGCGGCTACACAGATACGCAGTATTTT
CSVEEGTSGYTDTQYF
>TRBV6-1|.|many|TRBJ2-1
TGTGCCAGCAGCACAATAGTCAATGAGCAGTTCTTC
CASSTIVNEQFF
>TRBV14|.|few|TRBJ2-7
TGTGCCAGCAGAATGACAAACTCCTACGAGCAGTACTTC
CASRMTNSYEQYF
>TRBV6-1|.|few|TRBJ2-1
TGTGCCAGCAGTGAATGGTGGGGGGAGCTCGATGAGCAGTTCTTC
CASSEWWGELDEQFF
>TRBV7-9|.|many|TRBJ1-2
TGTGCCAGCAGCTTAGGATCCCAGGGTGGCTACACCTTC
CASSLGSQGGYTF
>TRBV6-2/TRBV6-3|.|many|TRBJ1-1
TGTGCCAGCAGTTATATGGCTGTGGTGAACACTGAAGCTTTCTTT
CASSYMAVVNTEAFF
>TRBV5-5|TRBD2|many|TRBJ2-1
TGTGCCAGCAGCTTCCTTAGCGGGGAGACCAATGAGCAGTTCTTC
CASSFLSGETNEQFF
>TRBV4-1|.|.|TRBJ2-2
TGCGCCAGCAGCCAAGACCAGTATAGGAGATCAACCGGGGAGCTGTTTTTT
CASSQDQYRRSTGELFF
>TRBV20-1|.|many|TRBJ2-1
TGCAGTGCTAGATCGGATCTTTACTCCTACAATGAGCAGTTCTTC
CSARSDLYSYNEQFF
>TRBV15|.|many|TRBJ2-1
TGTGCCACCAGCGGAGAGGAAGGCCGGGACGGCAATGAGCAGTTCTTC
CATSGEEGRDGNEQFF
>TRBV7-9|.|few|TRBJ1-2
TGTGCCAGCAGCCCCACCCTGTCGAAGTCTGCTAACTATGGCTACACCTTC
CASSPTLSKSANYGYTF
>TRBV7-6|TRBD2|.|TRBJ2-6
TGTGCCAGCAGCTATGGGGCGGGAGCTGGGGCCAACGTCCTGACTTTC
CASSYGAGAGANVLTF
>TRBV5-3|.|.|TRBJ2-1
TGTGCCAGCAGCTTGGCGACTAGCAGGGGAGAAAATGAGCAGTTCTTC
CASSLATSRGENEQFF
>TRBV28|.|.|TRBJ1-4
TGTGCCAGCAGTACTCCCGGGGTTGGAGAAAAACTGTTTTTT
CASSTPGVGEKLFF
>TRBV7-9|.|few|TRBJ1-2
TGTGCCAGCAGCCAGAACGACAGGTCAAACTATGGCTACACCTTC
CASSQNDRSNYGYTF
>TRBV27|TRBD2|many|TRBJ2-1
TGTGCCAGCAGTTGGGGGACTACAAATGAGCAGTTCTTC
CASSWGTTNEQFF
>TRBV7-9|.|many|TRBJ2-5
TGTGCCAGCAGCCTCGCTGACGAGACCCAGTACTTC
CASSLADETQYF
>TRBV19|TRBD1|few|TRBJ2-2
TGTGCCAGTTATGACAGGGGATTAAACACCGGGGAGCTGTTTTTT
CASYDRGLNTGELFF
>TRBV20-1|.|.|TRBJ2-1
TGCAGTGCTAGAGATCGGGAGAGGGCGAGCTCCTACAATGAGCAGTTCTTC
CSARDRERASSYNEQFF
>TRBV7-9|.|.|TRBJ2-4
TGTGCCAGCAGCTTTGGATGGGACATTCAGTACTTC
CASSFGWDIQYF
>TRBV29-1|TRBD1|.|TRBJ1-1
TGCAGCGTCACCCCAGGGGGAAGGAACACTGAAGCTTTCTTT
CSVTPGGRNTEAFF
>TRBV6-6|TRBD2|.|TRBJ2-5
TGTGCCAGCAGCACCCTTAGGACTAGCGAAGAGACCCAGTACTTC
CASSTLRTSEETQYF
>TRBV7-9|TRBD2|many|TRBJ2-4
TGTGCCAGCAGCGCCGGACTAGCGGGGCTAGCCAAAAACATTCAGTACTTC
CASSAGLAGLAKNIQYF
>TRBV12-3/TRBV12-4|.|.|TRBJ2-3
TGTGCCAGCAGTCCCCCAGGGTCAGATACGCAGTATTTT
CASSPPGSDTQYF
>TRBV4-2|.|few|TRBJ2-3
TGTGCCAGCAGCCAAGAGGTACGGGGGCCCGACACAGATACGCAGTATTTT
CASSQEVRGPDTDTQYF
>TRBV27|TRBD2|few|TRBJ2-3
TGTGCCAGCCGCGGACTAGCGGGGGTAGGCACAGATACGCAGTATTTT
CASRGLAGVGTDTQYF
>TRBV6-2/TRBV6-3|.|many|TRBJ1-1
TGTGCCAGCAGTTACTCGCCCCGGGCTGAAGCTTTCTTT
CASSYSPRAEAFF
>TRBV9|.|.|TRBJ2-1
TGTGCCAGCAGCGTACGAGGGGATGAATACAATGAGCAGTTCTTC
CASSVRGDEYNEQFF
>TRBV28|.|many|TRBJ1-2
TGTGCCAGCAGTTTAACGGGCCGGACCCTACCCCTCAACTATGGCTACACCTTC
CASSLTGRTLPLNYGYTF
>TRBV6-2/TRBV6-3|.|.|TRBJ1-1
TGTGCCACCTCGTTCGGTGGGACTGAAGCTTTCTTT
CATSFGGTEAFF
>TRBV28|.|many|TRBJ1-2
TGTGCCAGCGACGAGGGCGGTGCTAACTATGGCTACACCTTC
CASDEGGANYGYTF
>TRBV20-1|.|few|TRBJ2-7
TGCAGTGCTAGAGGATCATGGACTCACGAGCAGTACTTC
CSARGSWTHEQYF
>TRBV2|TRBD2|.|TRBJ2-7
TGTGCCAGCAGTGAACAAGCGGGAAACTCCTACGAGCAGTACTTC
CASSEQAGNSYEQYF
>TRBV6-2/TRBV6-3|TRBD1|.|TRBJ1-5
TGTGCCAGCAGTTACTCTGAGACAGGGATTGGCGATCAGCCCCAGCATTTT
CASSYSETGIGDQPQHF